This T cell receptor (beta chain) was sequenced during a study of prognosis after radiotherapy for stage I lung cancer. The study's findings and limits: Determination of whether the expanded TCR clones were tumor-specific was not performed. After stereotactic body radiation therapy, patients with later distant metastases showed lower Shannon entropy. Patients without metastases reportedly showed TRBV and TRBJ gene usage unlike that of patients with metastases.

Germline-derived CDR1 and CDR2 are SEHNR and FQNEAQ (reference sequence). CDR3 length: 16 residues. J lost 2 bases, V lost 4 bases, and 6 bases had no gene match. From genomic DNA, TCR beta CDR3 was amplified by two-round multiplex PCR. Initially, in first-round PCR, primers specific to each TRBV and TRBJ gene were used. In TCRdb, the multiplex PCR reads were re-called with MiXCR into one record per CDR3 protein. The data contain around 30,000 distinct CDR3 sequences, around a third of them singletons. The blood draw at each of two time points yielded about 6 milliliters of peripheral blood. This clonotype has a count of ten or more. Its antigen is still unknown.

The V gene is TRBV7-9, the J gene TRBJ1-3, with TRBD1 matching over 9 bases. This TCR came from a donor over 45 with non-small cell lung cancer. Sample: PBMCs, taken before or after stereotactic body radiation therapy (not recorded which). The CDR3 nucleotides are TGTGCCAGCAGCTCCACTCGACAGGGGGCTGGAAACACCATATATTTT. Translation: CASSSTRQGAGNTIYF.